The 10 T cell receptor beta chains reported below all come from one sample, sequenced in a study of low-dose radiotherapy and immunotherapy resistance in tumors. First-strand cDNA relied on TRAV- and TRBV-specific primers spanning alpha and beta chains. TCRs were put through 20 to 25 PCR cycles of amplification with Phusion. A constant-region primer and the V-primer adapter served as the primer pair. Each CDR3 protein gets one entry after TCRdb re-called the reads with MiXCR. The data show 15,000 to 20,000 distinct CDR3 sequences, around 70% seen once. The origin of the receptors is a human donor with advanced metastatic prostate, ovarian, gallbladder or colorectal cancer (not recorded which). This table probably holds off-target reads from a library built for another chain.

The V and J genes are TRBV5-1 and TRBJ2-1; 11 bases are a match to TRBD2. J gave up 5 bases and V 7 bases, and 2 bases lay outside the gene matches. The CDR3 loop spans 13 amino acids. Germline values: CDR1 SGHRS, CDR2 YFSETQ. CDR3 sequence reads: CASAGLADNEQFF. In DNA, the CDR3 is TGCGCCAGCGCGGGACTAGCGGACAATGAGCAGTTCTTC.

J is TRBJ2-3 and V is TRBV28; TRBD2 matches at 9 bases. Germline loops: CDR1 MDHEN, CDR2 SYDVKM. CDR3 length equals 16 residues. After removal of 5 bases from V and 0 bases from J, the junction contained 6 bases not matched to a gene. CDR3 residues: CASSPMTSGSTDTQYF. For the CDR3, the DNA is TGTGCCAGCAGTCCGATGACTAGCGGAAGCACAGATACGCAGTATTTT.

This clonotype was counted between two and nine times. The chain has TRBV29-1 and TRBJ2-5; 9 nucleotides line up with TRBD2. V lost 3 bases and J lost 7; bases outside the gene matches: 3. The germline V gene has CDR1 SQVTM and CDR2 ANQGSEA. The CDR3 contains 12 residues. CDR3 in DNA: TGCAGCGTTGAGGGACTAGCTGGGACCCAGTACTTC. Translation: CSVEGLAGTQYF. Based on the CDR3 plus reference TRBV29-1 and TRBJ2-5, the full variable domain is SAVISQKPSRDICQRGTSLTIQCQVDSQVTMMFWYRQQPGQSLTLIATANQGSEATYESGFVIDKFPISRPNLTFSTLTVSNMSPEDSSIYLCSVEGLAGTQYFGPGTRLLVL.

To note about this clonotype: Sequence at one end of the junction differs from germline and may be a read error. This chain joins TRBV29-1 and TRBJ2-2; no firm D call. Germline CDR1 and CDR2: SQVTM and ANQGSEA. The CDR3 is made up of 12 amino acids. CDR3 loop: CSVESNNGELFF. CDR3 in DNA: TGCAGCGTGGAATCCAACAACGGGGAGCTGTTTTTT.

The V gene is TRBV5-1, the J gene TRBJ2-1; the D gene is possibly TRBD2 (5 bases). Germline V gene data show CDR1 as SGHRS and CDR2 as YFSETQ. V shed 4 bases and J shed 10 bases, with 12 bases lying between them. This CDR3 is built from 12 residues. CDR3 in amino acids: CASSPSEREQFF. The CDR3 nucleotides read TGCGCCAGCAGCCCCTCTGAGCGGGAGCAGTTCTTC.

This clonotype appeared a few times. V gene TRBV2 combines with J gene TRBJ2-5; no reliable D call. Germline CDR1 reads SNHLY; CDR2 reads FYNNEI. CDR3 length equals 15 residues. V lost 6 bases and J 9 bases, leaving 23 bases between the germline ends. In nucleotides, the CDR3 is TGTGCCAGCAGCTTGGCTCGGACGGCGGCCCGGGCCCAGTACTTC. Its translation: CASSLARTAARAQYF.

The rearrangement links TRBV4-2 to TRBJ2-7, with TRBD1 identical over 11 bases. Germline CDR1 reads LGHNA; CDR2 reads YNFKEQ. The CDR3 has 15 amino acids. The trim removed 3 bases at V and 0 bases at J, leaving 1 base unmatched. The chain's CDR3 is CASSQGQGGSYEQYF. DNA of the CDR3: TGTGCCAGCAGCCAGGGACAGGGGGGCTCCTACGAGCAGTACTTC.

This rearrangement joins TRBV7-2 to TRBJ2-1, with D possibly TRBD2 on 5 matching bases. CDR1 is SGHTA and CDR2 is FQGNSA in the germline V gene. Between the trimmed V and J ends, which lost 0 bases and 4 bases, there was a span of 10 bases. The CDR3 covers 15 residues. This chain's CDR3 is CASSLALDWYNEQFF. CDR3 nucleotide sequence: TGTGCCAGCAGCTTAGCATTGGACTGGTACAATGAGCAGTTCTTC. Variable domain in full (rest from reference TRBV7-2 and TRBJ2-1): GAGVSQSPSNKVTEKGKDVELRCDPISGHTALYWYRQSLGQGLEFLIYFQGNSAPDKSGLPSDRFSAERTGGSVSTLTIQRTQQEDSAVYLCASSLALDWYNEQFFGPGTRLTVL.

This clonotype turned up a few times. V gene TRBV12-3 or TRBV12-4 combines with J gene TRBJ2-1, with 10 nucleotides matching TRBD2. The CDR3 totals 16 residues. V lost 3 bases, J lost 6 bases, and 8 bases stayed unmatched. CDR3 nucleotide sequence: TGTGCCAGCAGTTTCGGCTTGGCTAGCGGGAGCAATGAGCAGTTCTTC. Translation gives CASSFGLASGSNEQFF.

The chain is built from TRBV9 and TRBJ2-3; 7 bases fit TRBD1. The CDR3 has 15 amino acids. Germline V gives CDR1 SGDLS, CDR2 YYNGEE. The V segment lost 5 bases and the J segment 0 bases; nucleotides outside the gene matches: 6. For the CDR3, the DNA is TGTGCCAGCAGACAGACGGGACAGAGCACAGATACGCAGTATTTT. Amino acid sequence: CASRQTGQSTDTQYF.